The present T cell receptor beta chain was sequenced within a study of T cells in Graves' hyperthyroidism and ophthalmopathy. This clonotype was seen at least ten times. The antigen is not known. Study-wide points: A 13 V-J signature model discriminated ophthalmopathy versus stable hyperthyroidism. The blood repertoire included most of the expanded thyroid clonotypes above 0.001.

Uncontrolled infection, other autoimmune disease, pregnancy and lactation each barred patients from inclusion. Regions amplified from RNA transcripts were the TCR beta CDR3 regions. RT-PCR in the first round (using the HTBI primer set) targeted the TCR CDR3. TCRdb passed the multiplex PCR reads through MiXCR, listing each CDR3 protein once. The sample lists 600,000 to 750,000 distinct CDR3 sequences, about 18% occurring once. This TCR derives from a man aged 50 to 59 with Graves' hyperthyroidism. The specimen was blood.

The CDR3 bases are TGTGCCAGCAGTTTATTTACGGTCTCTGGAAACACCATATATTTT. This encodes CASSLFTVSGNTIYF. This chain connects TRBV28 to TRBJ1-3, with no clear D. Germline-derived CDR1 and CDR2 are MDHEN and SYDVKM. V lost 1 base to trimming and J lost 0 bases, with 7 bases between them. The CDR3 totals 15 residues.